The sequence of this T cell receptor beta chain was determined in a study of shared clonotypes between healthy human individuals. Study background: Researchers drew samples from a couple of women and a few men aged 18 to 49.

A word on this clone: Its target is unknown.

Trimming took off 1 base at V and 3 bases at J, with 4 bases between the two ends. The CDR3 extends over 13 amino acids. In germline, CDR1 is SGHRS, CDR2 YFSETQ. CD45RO-negative cells were positively selected for CCR7, leaving out terminally differentiated effector memory CD45RA+ cells. Study results and limitations: Clonotypes shared by all four sorted-subset donors had higher generation probabilities than non-shared clonotypes.

Some clones are missing from TCRdb's copy, which holds only in-frame ones; the method was immunoSEQ multiplex PCR. The data contain millions of clones, 85% to 95% of them singletons. The chain uses TRBV5-1 and TRBJ2-2; D remains ambiguous. Material for sequencing was naive CD8+ T cells from PBMCs. This receptor was taken from a man aged 18 to 29 in good health. Some clones in this sample may be carry-over from other donors' samples. As DNA, the CDR3 is TGCGCCAGCAGCTTGTTGTACACCGGGGAGCTGTTTTTT. This translates into CASSLLYTGELFF.